This T cell receptor (beta chain) is drawn from a study of T-cell reconstitution after alpha-beta-depleted transplantation in children. Using unique molecular identifiers, the investigators prepared the TCRbeta library. MiXCR was run by TCRdb on the PCR reads, yielding one entry per CDR3 protein. The sample holds roughly 500,000 distinct CDR3 sequences; about 10% are singletons and the top ten take just over 2%. The J segment lost 1 base and the V segment lost 7 bases, leaving 13 bases of the junction unmatched. CDR3 size: 17 residues. Germline values: CDR1 SQVTM, CDR2 ANQGSEA. This clonotype was picked up a small number of times.

The sequence was obtained from a child aged 2 to 15 with inherited bone marrow failure, due to receive a stem cell transplant. The sample was PBMCs, taken before TCRalphabeta/CD19-depleted stem cell transplant. The V and J genes are TRBV29-1 and TRBJ2-1; 10 positions match TRBD2. CDR3 amino acids: CSADPSALAGSYNEQFF. The CDR3, as DNA: TGCAGCGCTGACCCTTCCGCACTAGCGGGGTCCTACAATGAGCAGTTCTTC.